Presented here are 28 T cell receptor beta chains from one specimen sequenced in a study of blood T cells in healthy people across ages. A second PCR, run for about 7 to 11 cycles, used a sample-barcoded 5' primer plus a J-beta primer mix. TCRdb re-called the 5' RACE reads through MiXCR, storing one row per CDR3 protein. The table shows fewer than 950,000 distinct CDR3 sequences, with roughly 35% occurring only once. The sample taken for sequencing was blood. The receptor set was obtained from a young man in good health.

The V gene is TRBV12-3 or TRBV12-4, the J gene TRBJ2-7, with TRBD1 matching 9 bases. J was trimmed by 7 bases and V by 3 bases; bases with no gene match: 10. The CDR3 is 15 residues long. CDR3 amino acids: CASSLGGTGKDEQYF. The CDR3 DNA sequence: TGTGCCAGCAGTTTGGGCGGGACAGGGAAGGATGAGCAGTACTTC.

This clonotype appeared once. The rearrangement joins TRBV6-2 or TRBV6-3 to TRBJ2-3; 7 positions match TRBD2. CDR3 length: 15 amino acids. Germline V gives CDR1 MNHEY, CDR2 SVGEGT. The trim removed 4 bases at V and 0 bases at J, leaving 4 bases unmatched. The CDR3 protein is CASSFSGRSTDTQYF. CDR3 coding DNA: TGTGCCAGCAGTTTCTCCGGGAGGAGCACAGATACGCAGTATTTT.

Details on this clonotype: The junction differs from germline at one of its ends, possibly a read error. The chain has TRBV5-6 and TRBJ2-5, with a weak D call TRBD1 (5 bases). Gene TRBJ2-7 matches the end of the DNA better, so the J call may be wrong. Germline V lookup: CDR1 SGHDT, CDR2 YYEEEE. CDR3 size: 12 residues. The CDR3 DNA follows: TGTGCCGGCAGCATAACAGGTCACGAGCAGTACTTC. Translated: CAGSITGHEQYF.

The chain uses TRBV12-3 or TRBV12-4 and TRBJ2-7; 7 bases are shared with TRBD2. The J call is in doubt because the DNA end fits TRBJ2-5 better. The CDR3 covers 16 residues. CDR3 protein: CANSLNAGLQQETQYF. The CDR3 DNA reads TGTGCCAACAGCCTGAATGCGGGACTACAACAAGAGACCCAGTACTTC.

V and J are TRBV14 and TRBJ1-2; no clear D. V was trimmed by 0 bases and J by 5 bases, leaving 10 bases between them. This CDR3 has 14 amino acids. Germline V gene lookup returns CDR1 SGHDN and CDR2 FVKESK. The CDR3 spells CASSQDHPVYGYTF. CDR3 nucleotides: TGTGCCAGCAGCCAAGATCATCCCGTTTATGGCTACACCTTC.

V and J are TRBV29-1 and TRBJ1-2, with TRBD1 matching 7 bases. J lost 5 bases, V lost 6 bases, and 12 bases had no gene match. Germline V CDR1 and CDR2: SQVTM, ANQGSEA. The length of the CDR3 is 14 residues. The DNA of the CDR3 is TGCAGCGTAGCACCCCCGGGACAGCAATATGGCTACACCTTC. Its protein is CSVAPPGQQYGYTF.

This clonotype was detected a few times. A much larger clone lies one base from this, so it may be a read error. This chain uses TRBV12-3 or TRBV12-4 with TRBJ2-5, with D maybe TRBD2 (5 bases). Trimming pared 3 bases from V and 9 bases from J, leaving 5 bases between. This CDR3 contains 10 residues. The CDR3 sequence is CASSLEAQYF. The CDR3 DNA sequence: TGTGCCAGCAGTTTGGAGGCCCAGTACTTC.

Comment on this clonotype: This could be a read error, since a much larger clone is one nucleotide away. The chain joins TRBV20-1 to TRBJ2-7, with 9 bases lining up with TRBD2. The assigned J gene may be wrong: the sequence end matches TRBJ2-5 better. CDR3 length equals 14 residues. Germline V gene lookup returns CDR1 DFQATT and CDR2 SNEGSKA (reference sequence). CDR3 DNA sequence: TGCAGTGCGCCCCCGGCGGGGGGGCATGAGACCCAGTACTTC. This translates into CSAPPAGGHETQYF.

This clonotype occurred a few times. The chain couples TRBV12-3 or TRBV12-4 to TRBJ1-4; the D gene is possibly TRBD1 (6 bases). The CDR3 has 15 residues. The ends were cut back, 9 bases at V and 4 bases at J, with 18 bases in the middle. CDR3 bases: TGTGCCAGTACAAGGGGGGGGGTTCTTAATGAAAAACTGTTTTTT. This sequence encodes CASTRGGVLNEKLFF.

This chain joins TRBV5-1 and TRBJ2-2; D gene unclear. The CDR3 sequence is 16 residues long. Germline CDR1 SGHRS, CDR2 YFSETQ. The V end was cut by 2 bases, the J end by 1 base, with 12 bases between. The CDR3 region has the DNA TGCGCCAGCAGCTTCGTCTACACGATGAACACCGGGGAGCTGTTTTTT. Its translation: CASSFVYTMNTGELFF.

V is TRBV6-6 and J is TRBJ2-3, with 8 bases fitting TRBD2. CDR1 is MNHNY and CDR2 is SVGAGI in the germline V gene (reference sequence). This CDR3 comprises 14 residues. J was trimmed by 5 bases and V by 5 bases; bases with no gene match: 6. The CDR3 sequence is CASSPGGGGDTQYF. The DNA of the CDR3 is TGTGCCAGCAGTCCGGGGGGGGGCGGAGATACGCAGTATTTT.

The chain couples TRBV4-3 to TRBJ2-1; TRBD2 matches 9 bases. The CDR3 contains 16 residues. From germline, CDR1 is LGHNA and CDR2 YSLEER. V gave up 2 bases and J gave up 1 base; unmatched junction bases: 3. The CDR3 region has the DNA TGCGCCAGCAGCCAAACCGGACTAGCGTCCTACAATGAGCAGTTCTTC. Translating it yields CASSQTGLASYNEQFF.

This clonotype was seen at least ten times. This CDR3 reads CASGYGLLYEQYF. In DNA, the CDR3 is TGTGCCAGCGGGTATGGACTATTGTACGAGCAGTACTTC. The chain employs TRBV6-2 or TRBV6-3 and TRBJ2-7, with a tentative D call TRBD2 (6 bases). CDR3 length: 13 amino acids. The germline CDR1 and CDR2 sequences are MNHEY and SVGEGT. The germline V and J ends were trimmed by 8 bases and 4 bases, with 15 bases remaining between them.

The CDR3 here is CASSSRGFTLDGYTF. CDR3 coding DNA: TGTGCCAGCAGTTCCAGGGGGTTCACACTCGATGGCTACACCTTC. The chain employs TRBV12-3 or TRBV12-4 and TRBJ1-2; the match to TRBD1 covers 7 bases. The CDR3 has 15 residues. V lost 4 bases to trimming and J lost 6 bases; unmatched junction nucleotides: 11.

The rearrangement joins TRBV6-5 to TRBJ2-7; 7 bases line up with TRBD2. The CDR3 runs to 14 residues. The V and J ends lost 6 bases and 3 bases, in that order; junction bases with no gene match: 8. The germline V gene encodes CDR1 MNHEY and CDR2 SVGAGI. CDR3 nucleotide sequence: TGTGCCAGCAGCGTGGATAGGGACTACTACGAGCAGTACTTC. Amino acids: CASSVDRDYYEQYF.

The V gene is TRBV12-3 or TRBV12-4, the J gene TRBJ2-5; TRBD1 matches 8 bases. V gave up 6 bases and J gave up 2 bases; unmatched junction bases: 5. The length of the CDR3 is 14 residues. CDR3 sequence: CASSATGGQETQYF. Written as DNA, the CDR3 is TGTGCCAGCAGCGCCACAGGGGGTCAAGAGACCCAGTACTTC.

The chain is built from TRBV20-1 and TRBJ2-3; D gene ambiguous. The CDR3 has 13 amino acids. The germline V gene encodes CDR1 DFQATT and CDR2 SNEGSKA (reference sequence). Trimming pared 3 bases from V and 6 bases from J, leaving 13 bases between. The CDR3 coding sequence is TGCAGTGCTAGTGGTAGGGCACGGGATACGCAGTATTTT. Translating it yields CSASGRARDTQYF.

In this sample, this clonotype turned up a few times. This chain uses TRBV12-3 or TRBV12-4 with TRBJ1-2, with no clear D. Trimming stripped 3 bases from V and 5 bases from J, with 10 bases between. The CDR3 runs 13 residues. CDR3 nucleotides: TGTGCCAGCAGTTTTAGCTCGGGGTATGGCTACACCTTC. Protein product: CASSFSSGYGYTF.

This chain connects TRBV7-2 to TRBJ2-2; perhaps TRBD2 as D (6 bases). Trimming left V 5 bases short and J 5 bases short, with 15 bases between. The germline gives CDR1 SGHTA, CDR2 FQGNSA. The length of the CDR3 is 15 residues. The CDR3 here is CASSRGRAGTGELFF. CDR3 coding DNA: TGTGCCAGCAGCCGGGGCAGGGCGGGAACCGGGGAGCTGTTTTTT.

This clonotype was observed a few times. The chain joins TRBV4-2 to TRBJ2-4, with D possibly being TRBD1 (5 bases). The CDR3 covers 15 residues. Trimming cost V 4 bases and J 13 bases, with 23 bases left between them. CDR1 is LGHNA, CDR2 YNFKEQ, per germline. CDR3 DNA: TGTGCCAGCAGCCCTAGTCAGGCAGGGCATAGAGAGCAGTACTTC. Amino acids: CASSPSQAGHREQYF.

The genes are TRBV2 and TRBJ2-5; 9 bases match TRBD1. The CDR3 has 15 residues. Germline CDR1 reads SNHLY; CDR2 reads FYNNEI. The ends lost 7 bases at V and 11 bases at J; junction bases unmatched: 17. CDR3 DNA: TGTGCCAGCACTGGGCCTATCGACAGGGGGAATGAGCAGTACTTC. It is translated as CASTGPIDRGNEQYF.

This chain connects TRBV29-1 to TRBJ1-1; D gene uncertain. The V end lost 4 bases, the J end lost 3 bases, and 9 bases lay between the germline ends. The CDR3 runs to 12 residues. CDR1 and CDR2 from the germline V gene are SQVTM and ANQGSEA. The chain's CDR3 is CSVGGSDTEAFF. The CDR3 nucleotides are TGCAGCGTTGGCGGCAGCGACACTGAAGCTTTCTTT.

This chain links TRBV4-2 with TRBJ1-4, with 8 bases fitting TRBD1. The CDR3 loop spans 19 amino acids. Trimming removed 4 bases from V and 0 bases from J; junction bases left unmatched: 13. Germline V gives CDR1 LGHNA, CDR2 YNFKEQ. Written as DNA, the CDR3 is TGTGCCAGCAGCCCTCCCCCGGGACAGGTGGGAACAACTAATGAAAAACTGTTTTTT. This codes for CASSPPPGQVGTTNEKLFF.

This clonotype was observed a few times. The chain joins TRBV20-1 to TRBJ1-1; a possible D gene is TRBD1 (5 bases). Trimming stripped 7 bases from V and 5 bases from J, with 8 bases between. CDR3 size: 10 residues. CDR1 DFQATT and CDR2 SNEGSKA come from the germline V gene (reference sequence). CDR3 coding DNA: TGCAGTGGGTGGGGGACTGAAGCTTTCTTT. It is translated as CSGWGTEAFF.

In this sample, this clonotype turned up many times. The chain has TRBV29-1 and TRBJ2-3; 10 bases agree with TRBD1. V was pared by 5 bases and J by 1 base, with 3 bases of the junction left unmatched. CDR1 and CDR2 (germline): SQVTM, ANQGSEA. The CDR3 extends over 14 amino acids. The CDR3 loop reads CSVQTGGRTDTQYF. The CDR3 nucleotides read TGCAGCGTTCAGACAGGGGGCCGCACAGATACGCAGTATTTT.

The chain combines TRBV6-2 or TRBV6-3 with TRBJ1-1, with 7 bases aligning to TRBD1. The V and J ends lost 6 bases and 5 bases, in that order; junction bases with no gene match: 9. This CDR3 has 14 residues. Germline lookup yields CDR1 MNHEY and CDR2 SVGEGT. The CDR3 reads CASRDRLIGTEAFF. The CDR3 coding sequence is TGTGCCAGCAGGGACAGGCTAATTGGGACTGAAGCTTTCTTT.

This rearrangement joins TRBV7-2 to TRBJ2-7, with 12 bases that match TRBD1. Germline CDR1 is SGHTA and CDR2 is FQGNSA. With 7 bases clipped from V and 5 bases from J, the junction kept 21 bases outside the gene matches. This CDR3 has 19 residues. Here the CDR3 reads CASNFPGQGAYQVPHEQYF. The CDR3 DNA reads as TGTGCCAGCAACTTTCCGGGACAGGGGGCTTATCAAGTACCCCACGAGCAGTACTTC.

This clonotype was picked up a small number of times. This rearrangement joins TRBV6-5 to TRBJ1-2; 9 nucleotides align to TRBD1. Germline trimming cut 2 bases from V and 6 bases from J; bases unmatched to any gene: 7. There are 15 residues in the CDR3. CDR1 is MNHEY and CDR2 is SVGAGI in the germline V gene. CDR3 sequence reads: CASSYRLDRGDGYTF. CDR3 sequence (DNA): TGTGCCAGCAGTTACAGGTTGGACAGGGGTGATGGCTACACCTTC.